What follows are 30 T cell receptor beta chains derived from one specimen sequenced in a study of technical replicates of blood from a handful of donors. Libraries were prepared by immunoSEQ multiplex PCR; TCRdb keeps only in-frame clonotypes and omits some of them. The data contain roughly 68,000 clones, around nine tenths of them singletons. Sequenced input: T cells isolated from PBMCs. These TCRs come from a human donor in good health.

The V gene is TRBV7-8, the J gene TRBJ1-1, with D perhaps TRBD1 (5 bases). V was pared by 5 bases and J by 5 bases, with 27 bases between. The CDR3 is 18 residues long. Germline lookup yields CDR1 SGHVS and CDR2 FQNEAQ. The CDR3 is CASSPTRGVSGLGTEAFF. CDR3 nucleotides: TGTGCCAGCAGCCCAACCCGGGGGGTAAGCGGATTAGGGACTGAAGCTTTCTTT. The full variable domain, rest sourced from reference TRBV7-8 and TRBJ1-1, is GAGVSQSPRYKVAKRGQDVALRCDPISGHVSLFWYQQALGQGPEFLTYFQNEAQLDKSGLPSDRFFAERPEGSVSTLKIQRTQQEDSAVYLCASSPTRGVSGLGTEAFFGQGTRLTVV.

The rearrangement joins TRBV4-1 to TRBJ1-3; D gene unclear. The CDR3 contains 16 residues. Germline assignment: CDR1 MGHRA and CDR2 YSYEKL. Trimming pared 0 bases from V and 0 bases from J, leaving 9 bases between. CDR3 in amino acids: CASSQDREDSGNTIYF. CDR3 bases: TGCGCCAGCAGCCAAGATAGAGAAGACTCTGGAAACACCATATATTTT.

This CDR3 is CASSEFAGGPDTQYF. The DNA of the CDR3 is TGCGCCAGCAGTGAGTTTGCGGGAGGACCAGATACGCAGTATTTT. J is TRBJ2-3 and V is TRBV10-2; 8 nucleotides align to TRBD2. V dropped 1 base and J dropped 4; count of bases not matched to a gene: 4. This CDR3 region has 15 residues. The germline CDR1 and CDR2 sequences are WSHSY and SAAADI.

This chain connects TRBV5-4 to TRBJ2-7; D perhaps matches TRBD1 (7 bases). This CDR3 is built from 14 residues. Germline V gives CDR1 SGHNT, CDR2 YYREEE (reference sequence). Trimming removed 4 bases at V and 9 bases at J, with 20 bases between. Written as DNA, the CDR3 is TGTGCCAGCAGCCCGGAGGGACAGAGCTCTGTGCAGTACTTC. It translates to CASSPEGQSSVQYF.

This chain links TRBV11-1 with TRBJ2-5, with 9 bases lining up with TRBD2. Per germline, CDR1 SGHAT and CDR2 FQDESV (reference sequence). V trimming: 8 bases; J trimming: 4 bases; junction bases outside the gene matches: 8. The CDR3 spans 14 residues. This CDR3 is CASALAGWVETQYF. CDR3 DNA: TGTGCCAGCGCTCTAGCGGGATGGGTAGAGACCCAGTACTTC.

The DNA of the CDR3 is TGTGCCAGCAGCTTACGGACAGGGGGTTTAGCTGAAAAACTGTTTTTT. It yields the protein CASSLRTGGLAEKLFF. The chain links TRBV7-8 to TRBJ1-4, with 10 positions matching TRBD1. Germline V gene lookup returns CDR1 SGHVS and CDR2 FQNEAQ. The CDR3 spans 16 residues. After removal of 2 bases from V and 7 bases from J, the junction contained 7 bases not matched to a gene.

This chain connects TRBV5-1 to TRBJ2-1; D is uncertain. The CDR3 contains 15 residues. V gave up 2 bases and J gave up 0 bases, with 9 bases separating them. Germline CDR1 reads SGHRS; CDR2 reads YFSETQ. CDR3 nucleotide sequence: TGCGCCAGCAGCTTATTCACCGGCTCCTACAATGAGCAGTTCTTC. Amino acid sequence: CASSLFTGSYNEQFF.

V and J are TRBV29-1 and TRBJ2-5, with TRBD2 matching 8 bases. The V gene's germline CDR1 is SQVTM and CDR2 ANQGSEA. The ends lost 6 bases at V and 1 base at J; junction bases unmatched: 7. The length of the CDR3 is 14 residues. For the CDR3, the DNA is TGCAGCGTACCCTCTACTAGCGGCCAAGAGACCCAGTACTTC. It specifies CSVPSTSGQETQYF.

The CDR3 DNA reads as TGTGCCAGCAGCTTAGGGGGAGCGGACATTCAGTACTTC. Protein product: CASSLGGADIQYF. The chain carries TRBV5-4 and TRBJ2-4; TRBD1 is a possible D gene (6 bases). This CDR3 contains 13 residues. Trimming took 2 bases from V and 8 from J, leaving 11 bases between them. Germline assignment: CDR1 SGHNT and CDR2 YYREEE (reference sequence).

The V gene is TRBV11-2, the J gene TRBJ2-5; 7 bases are a match to TRBD1. The CDR3 has 15 amino acids. Trimming took 4 bases from V and 5 from J; bases not matched to a gene: 10. Germline CDR1 reads SGHAT; CDR2 reads FQNNGV. The CDR3 is CASSSNRGRGETQYF. CDR3 coding DNA: TGTGCCAGCAGCTCGAACAGGGGACGTGGGGAGACCCAGTACTTC.

This clone was recorded a few times. This chain links TRBV27 with TRBJ1-2; D uncertain. CDR1 is MNHEY, CDR2 SMNVEV, per germline (reference sequence). The V end lost 5 bases, the J end lost 2 bases, and 6 bases lay between the germline ends. This CDR3 is built from 12 residues. CDR3 DNA: TGTGCCAGCAGTGGGCAGAACTATGGCTACACCTTC. This translates into CASSGQNYGYTF.

The chain employs TRBV9 and TRBJ2-5, with TRBD2 as a possible D gene (6 bases). From germline, CDR1 is SGDLS and CDR2 YYNGEE. V was trimmed by 4 bases and J by 5 bases, leaving 12 bases between them. This CDR3 has 13 residues. The CDR3 DNA sequence: TGTGCCAGCAGCTCCGATCGGGGGGAGACCCAGTACTTC. Translated, it gives CASSSDRGETQYF.

This clone was seen only once. The CDR3 DNA sequence: TGTGCCAGTAGACCTGACAGGGGGCAAGGCTACACCTTC. It translates to CASRPDRGQGYTF. The chain has TRBV19 and TRBJ1-2; 10 bases are a match to TRBD1. Trimming at V came to 6 bases and at J to 8 bases, leaving 6 bases not matched to a gene. The CDR3 consists of 13 residues. The germline V gene has CDR1 LNHDA and CDR2 SQIVND (reference sequence).

V and J are TRBV2 and TRBJ1-1; D possibly corresponds to TRBD1 (6 bases). CDR3 length: 12 amino acids. Trimming took 4 bases from V and 11 from J, leaving 14 bases between them. CDR1 and CDR2 from the germline V gene are SNHLY and FYNNEI. As DNA, the CDR3 is TGTGCCAGCAGTGGTAGCAGGGGCATGGCTTTCTTT. Translated, it gives CASSGSRGMAFF.

The chain combines TRBV11-2 with TRBJ1-5, with unresolved D. The V gene's germline CDR1 is SGHAT and CDR2 FQNNGV. Trimming removed 0 bases at V and 5 bases at J, with 5 bases between. The CDR3 totals 13 residues. For the CDR3, the DNA is TGTGCCAGCAGCTTAGATTCGGATCAGCCCCAGCATTTT. Its translation: CASSLDSDQPQHF.

This clone was recorded once. The chain joins TRBV7-8 to TRBJ2-1; 10 nucleotides match TRBD2. The ends lost 5 bases at V and 8 bases at J; junction bases unmatched: 12. Germline V lookup: CDR1 SGHVS, CDR2 FQNEAQ. The length of the CDR3 is 16 residues. The CDR3 region has the DNA TGTGCCAGCAGCCTAGGGAAAAGCGGGAGGGGGTATGAGCAGTTCTTC. It translates to CASSLGKSGRGYEQFF.

The gene calls are TRBV19 and TRBJ2-7; TRBD1 is a possible D gene (6 bases). Trimming took 5 bases from V and 3 from J, leaving 14 bases between them. The CDR3 is 14 residues long. Germline V gives CDR1 LNHDA, CDR2 SQIVND (reference sequence). The CDR3 coding sequence is TGTGCCAGTAGTGATACCGGGACAATCTACGAGCAGTACTTC. This codes for CASSDTGTIYEQYF.

The chain links TRBV2 to TRBJ1-1; 9 nucleotides agree with TRBD1. V lost 2 bases and J lost 4; bases outside the gene matches: 5. The CDR3 contains 15 residues. The germline gives CDR1 SNHLY, CDR2 FYNNEI. CDR3 sequence: CASSESGTGITEAFF. The CDR3 nucleotides read TGTGCCAGCAGTGAATCCGGGACAGGGATCACTGAAGCTTTCTTT.

J is TRBJ2-7 and V is TRBV18; a possible D gene is TRBD2 (6 bases). CDR3 length equals 14 residues. Germline CDR1 is KGHSH and CDR2 is LQKENI. Trimming pared 5 bases from V and 5 bases from J, leaving 16 bases between. CDR3 amino acids: CASSFTRGLDEQYF. CDR3 DNA: TGTGCCAGCTCATTCACGCGGGGCTTGGACGAGCAGTACTTC. The full variable domain, completed using reference TRBV18 and TRBJ2-7, is NAGVMQNPRHLVRRRGQEARLRCSPMKGHSHVYWYRQLPEEGLKFMVYLQKENIIDESGMPKERFSAEFPKEGPSILRIQQVVRGDSAAYFCASSFTRGLDEQYFGPGTRLTVT.

This chain uses TRBV4-1 with TRBJ2-7, with 7 bases matching TRBD2. The CDR3 is 15 residues long. V lost 1 base, J lost 7 bases, and 10 bases stayed unmatched. Germline assignment: CDR1 MGHRA and CDR2 YSYEKL. The CDR3 spells CASSQVLGEGKEQYF. The CDR3 coding sequence is TGCGCCAGCAGCCAAGTTTTGGGGGAGGGTAAGGAGCAGTACTTC.

The V call is TRBV28, the J call TRBJ1-1; D not resolved. Germline V gene data show CDR1 as MDHEN and CDR2 as SYDVKM. This CDR3 has 13 residues. Trimming removed 3 bases from V and 2 bases from J, with 7 bases in between. Here the CDR3 DNA reads TGTGCCAGCAGTTTGAGGGCAAACACTGAAGCTTTCTTT. Translation: CASSLRANTEAFF.

The rearrangement joins TRBV5-1 to TRBJ2-1, with D unresolved. With 6 bases removed from V and 6 bases from J, the gap between germline ends came to 19 bases. Germline CDR1 SGHRS, CDR2 YFSETQ. The length of the CDR3 is 15 residues. The CDR3 sequence is CASTFTRHLFNEQFF. The CDR3 DNA is TGCGCCAGCACGTTTACCAGACACCTATTCAATGAGCAGTTCTTC.

The gene calls are TRBV2 and TRBJ2-5, with 7 bases fitting TRBD1. V shed 1 base and J 4 bases; nucleotides not matched to a gene: 0. The CDR3 runs 13 residues. The V gene's germline CDR1 is SNHLY and CDR2 FYNNEI. CDR3 sequence (DNA): TGTGCCAGCAGTGAAGACAGGGGAGAGACCCAGTACTTC. Translated, it gives CASSEDRGETQYF.

The chain recombines TRBV6-6 with TRBJ2-1; 12 bases match TRBD2. This CDR3 is built from 16 residues. The junction had 12 bases not matched to a gene; V was cut back by 6 bases and J by 9 bases. Germline CDR1 reads MNHNY; CDR2 reads SVGAGI (reference sequence). CDR3 in amino acids: CASSKIWTSGMGEQFF. The DNA of the CDR3 is TGTGCCAGCAGCAAGATCTGGACTAGCGGGATGGGTGAGCAGTTCTTC.

V usage is TRBV11-2 and J usage is TRBJ2-3, with TRBD1 identical over 7 bases. CDR3 length: 15 residues. V lost 5 bases to trimming and J lost 1 base; unmatched junction nucleotides: 6. Germline CDR1 and CDR2: SGHAT and FQNNGV. The CDR3 loop reads CASSNPGQGTDTQYF. The CDR3 DNA sequence: TGTGCCAGCAGCAACCCCGGACAGGGCACAGATACGCAGTATTTT.

The V and J genes are TRBV10-3 and TRBJ2-3, with TRBD2 identical over 8 bases. CDR3 size: 14 residues. CDR1 ENHRY and CDR2 SYGVKD come from the germline V gene. V lost 4 bases and J lost 0; bases outside the gene matches: 0. In DNA form, the CDR3 reads TGTGCCATCAGTGTAGCGGGGAGCACAGATACGCAGTATTTT. Translation gives CAISVAGSTDTQYF.

The chain couples TRBV4-3 to TRBJ1-5, with a possible D match to TRBD1 (5 bases). Looked up from germline, CDR1 is LGHNA and CDR2 is YSLEER. The germline V and J ends were trimmed by 0 bases and 1 base, with 10 bases remaining between them. This CDR3 has 16 amino acids. This CDR3 reads CASSQDVGVSNQPQHF. The DNA of the CDR3 is TGCGCCAGCAGCCAAGATGTAGGGGTCAGCAATCAGCCCCAGCATTTT.

The V and J genes are TRBV5-1 and TRBJ1-1; D remains ambiguous. Deletions cut 0 bases from V and 0 bases from J, with 6 bases between. The CDR3 has 14 amino acids. Germline CDR1 SGHRS, CDR2 YFSETQ. CDR3 region: CASSLDGVNTEAFF. CDR3 DNA: TGCGCCAGCAGCTTGGACGGGGTGAACACTGAAGCTTTCTTT. Based on the CDR3 plus reference TRBV5-1 and TRBJ1-1, the full variable domain is KAGVTQTPRYLIKTRGQQVTLSCSPISGHRSVSWYQQTPGQGLQFLFEYFSETQRNKGNFPGRFSGRQFSNSRSEMNVSTLELGDSALYLCASSLDGVNTEAFFGQGTRLTVV.

The gene calls are TRBV10-3 and TRBJ1-1, with 7 bases matching TRBD1. V lost 3 bases, J lost 3 bases, and 4 bases stayed unmatched. Germline V gene sequence: CDR1 ENHRY, CDR2 SYGVKD. The CDR3 runs 14 residues. The chain's CDR3 is CAISDYTGDTEAFF. Here the CDR3 DNA reads TGTGCCATCAGTGACTATACAGGGGACACTGAAGCTTTCTTT.

This clone came up a few times. The chain recombines TRBV30 with TRBJ1-1; D gene uncertain. The CDR3 is 11 residues long. From germline, CDR1 is GTSNPN and CDR2 SVGIG (reference sequence). Trimming removed 5 bases from V and 9 bases from J, with 13 bases in between. CDR3 sequence (DNA): TGTGCCTGGTTTAATCGGGTACAAGCTTTCTTT. Translating gives CAWFNRVQAFF.